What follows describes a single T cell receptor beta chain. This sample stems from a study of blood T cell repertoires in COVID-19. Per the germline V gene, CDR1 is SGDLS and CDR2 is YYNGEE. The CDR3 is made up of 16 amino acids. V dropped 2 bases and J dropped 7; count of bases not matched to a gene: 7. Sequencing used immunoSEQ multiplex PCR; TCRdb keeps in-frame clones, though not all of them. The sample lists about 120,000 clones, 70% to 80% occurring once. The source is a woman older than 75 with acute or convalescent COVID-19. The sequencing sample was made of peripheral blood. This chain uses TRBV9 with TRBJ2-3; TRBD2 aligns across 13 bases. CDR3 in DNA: TGTGCCAGCAGCGTCACTAGCGGGGGGGCCATTCATACGCAGTATTTT. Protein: CASSVTSGGAIHTQYF.